A single sample gave rise to the 18 T cell receptor beta chains below, sequenced in a study of blood T cell repertoires in COVID-19. The table came from immunoSEQ multiplex PCR; TCRdb's copy has only in-frame clones and leaves some out. The sample holds some 140,000 clones, roughly 89% seen once. The sample taken for sequencing was peripheral blood. Receptors originate from a man in his forties or fifties with acute or convalescent COVID-19.

This rearrangement joins TRBV4-2 to TRBJ2-2; 9 positions agree with TRBD1. This CDR3 has 19 residues. Trimming at V came to 3 bases and at J to 2 bases, leaving 13 bases not matched to a gene. The germline V gene has CDR1 LGHNA and CDR2 YNFKEQ. The CDR3 reads CASSHSRYQTGGNTGELFF. CDR3 bases: TGTGCCAGCAGCCACTCTCGCTACCAAACAGGGGGCAACACCGGGGAGCTGTTTTTT.

This clone was counted a single time. The CDR3 sequence: CASSRGTSGRIGGQETQYF. CDR3 sequence (DNA): TGCGCCAGCAGCCGAGGGACTAGCGGGAGGATAGGTGGCCAAGAGACCCAGTACTTC. The gene calls are TRBV4-1 and TRBJ2-5; TRBD2 matches at 15 bases. Germline V gene data show CDR1 as MGHRA and CDR2 as YSYEKL. V was clipped by 4 bases and J by 1 base; unmatched bases: 10. There are 19 residues in the CDR3.

The gene calls are TRBV4-2 and TRBJ1-6; the match to TRBD1 covers 10 bases. The CDR3 runs to 15 residues. V shed 3 bases, J shed 6 bases, and the junction held 2 bases outside the gene matches. The germline V gene encodes CDR1 LGHNA and CDR2 YNFKEQ. The CDR3 loop is CASSQGTGANSPLHF. The CDR3, as DNA: TGTGCCAGCAGCCAGGGGACAGGGGCTAATTCACCCCTCCACTTT.

The V and J genes are TRBV28 and TRBJ2-3; 8 positions agree with TRBD2. Trimming cost V 0 bases and J 9 bases; bases outside gene matches: 11. Germline CDR1 is MDHEN and CDR2 is SYDVKM. This CDR3 has 16 amino acids. CDR3 residues: CASSLWRGDPRGTQYF. In DNA form, the CDR3 reads TGTGCCAGCAGTTTATGGCGGGGGGACCCTCGGGGGACGCAGTATTTT.

This CDR3 is CASSLLASGVGTDTQYF. The CDR3 bases are TGTGCCAGCAGTTTACTTGCTAGCGGGGTCGGTACAGATACGCAGTATTTT. The chain joins TRBV28 to TRBJ2-3; 9 nucleotides line up with TRBD2. Unmatched junction bases numbered 9, after V lost 2 bases and J lost 3 bases. CDR1 and CDR2 from the germline V gene are MDHEN and SYDVKM. CDR3 length: 17 amino acids. Combining the CDR3 with reference TRBV28 and TRBJ2-3 gives the whole variable domain DVKVTQSSRYLVKRTGEKVFLECVQDMDHENMFWYRQDPGLGLRLIYFSYDVKMKEKGDIPEGYSVSREKKERFSLILESASTNQTSMYLCASSLLASGVGTDTQYFGPGTRLTVL.

The J gene is TRBJ2-1, the V gene TRBV12-5; a possible D gene is TRBD2 (6 bases). Trimming removed 1 base at V and 8 bases at J, with 6 bases between. This CDR3 is built from 12 residues. Germline V gives CDR1 LGHNT, CDR2 FRNRAP. As DNA, the CDR3 is TGTGCTAGTGGTTTGGAGCGGGATGAGCAGTTCTTC. This translates into CASGLERDEQFF.

The rearrangement links TRBV29-1 to TRBJ1-1; D not resolved. In germline, CDR1 is SQVTM, CDR2 ANQGSEA. V lost 5 bases, J lost 1 base, and 14 bases lay in between. CDR3 length: 14 residues. The CDR3 sequence is CSVRRGHQNTEAFF. DNA for the CDR3: TGCAGCGTTCGACGCGGGCATCAGAACACTGAAGCTTTCTTT.

This chain joins TRBV3-1 (or the pseudogene TRBV3-2) and TRBJ1-2, with 7 positions matching TRBD1. The CDR3 is 16 residues long. After removal of 0 bases from V and 4 bases from J, the junction contained 8 bases not matched to a gene. Germline assignment: CDR1 LGHDT and CDR2 YNNKEL (reference sequence). Here the CDR3 DNA reads TGTGCCAGCAGCCAAGATGGAGGACAGGAGTCCTATGGCTACACCTTC. The encoded protein is CASSQDGGQESYGYTF.

This chain joins TRBV5-8 and TRBJ2-7, with 8 bases identical to TRBD1. CDR1 SGHTS and CDR2 YDEGEE come from the germline V gene. V was clipped by 3 bases and J by 6 bases; unmatched bases: 8. The CDR3 has 14 amino acids. Written as DNA, the CDR3 is TGTGCCAGCAGCTATGGACAGGGTACGGGCGAGCAGTACGTC. Its translation: CASSYGQGTGEQYV.

The gene calls are TRBV7-9 and TRBJ2-1, with D perhaps TRBD1 (6 bases). Germline loops: CDR1 SEHNR, CDR2 FQNEAQ (reference sequence). Trimming took off 5 bases at V and 5 bases at J, with 10 bases between the two ends. The CDR3 has 13 amino acids. In DNA, the CDR3 is TGTGCCAGCAGCAGGGACACTAACAATGAGCAGTTCTTC. Translation: CASSRDTNNEQFF.

The chain combines TRBV3-1 (or the pseudogene TRBV3-2) with TRBJ2-3; D is uncertain. The CDR3 extends over 12 amino acids. V was pared by 3 bases and J by 5 bases, with 6 bases between. CDR1 LGHDT and CDR2 YNNKEL come from the germline V gene (reference sequence). The CDR3 is CASSHLGDTQYF. CDR3 sequence (DNA): TGTGCCAGCAGCCACCTAGGAGATACGCAGTATTTT.

In its sample, this clone was seen once. The V and J genes are TRBV11-3 and TRBJ2-3, with TRBD1 matching over 7 bases. This CDR3 is built from 14 residues. Unmatched junction bases numbered 7, after V lost 5 bases and J lost 5 bases. Germline CDR1 and CDR2: SGHNT and YENEEA. This CDR3 reads CASSPTGLVDTQYF. The CDR3 DNA sequence: TGTGCCAGCAGCCCGACAGGGTTGGTAGATACGCAGTATTTT.

This CDR3 is CASTPTTGGGYEQYF. CDR3 bases: TGTGCCAGCACCCCAACCACAGGGGGCGGATACGAGCAGTACTTC. The chain has TRBV3-1 (or the pseudogene TRBV3-2) and TRBJ2-7, with 9 bases lining up with TRBD1. Germline-derived CDR1 and CDR2 are LGHDT and YNNKEL (reference sequence). The CDR3 covers 15 residues. The trim removed 7 bases at V and 4 bases at J, leaving 11 bases unmatched.

The chain has TRBV28 and TRBJ1-2, with TRBD1 as a possible D gene (5 bases). Germline-derived CDR1 and CDR2 are MDHEN and SYDVKM. The V and J ends lost 6 bases and 3 bases respectively, with 14 bases between them. This CDR3 is 14 amino acids long. CDR3 region: CASRVTGRDYGYTF. As DNA, the CDR3 is TGTGCCAGCAGGGTTACAGGCAGGGACTATGGCTACACCTTC.

The chain employs TRBV10-3 and TRBJ2-7, with 11 positions matching TRBD1. J lost 1 base, V lost 11 bases, and 4 bases had no gene match. The CDR3 has 13 residues. From germline, CDR1 is ENHRY and CDR2 SYGVKD. CDR3: CAADRGRSYEQYF. The CDR3 bases are TGTGCCGCGGACAGGGGGCGATCCTACGAGCAGTACTTC.

This clone was recorded once. This chain joins TRBV27 and TRBJ2-1; a possible D gene is TRBD2 (5 bases). V gave up 6 bases and J gave up 0 bases, with 12 bases separating them. The germline V gene encodes CDR1 MNHEY and CDR2 SMNVEV (reference sequence). The CDR3 has 15 amino acids. Here the CDR3 reads CASSAIGSSYNEQFF. Written as DNA, the CDR3 is TGTGCCAGCAGCGCCATAGGGAGCTCCTACAATGAGCAGTTCTTC.

This chain uses TRBV9 with TRBJ1-1; 10 bases map to TRBD1. V shed 0 bases and J 4 bases; nucleotides not matched to a gene: 9. Per germline, CDR1 SGDLS and CDR2 YYNGEE. This CDR3 comprises 17 residues. CDR3 nucleotide sequence: TGTGCCAGCAGCGTAGGGGTGACAGGGGGCGCGGGCACTGAAGCTTTCTTT. Translating gives CASSVGVTGGAGTEAFF.

CDR3 sequence reads: CASSLEGLAIRNEQFF. The CDR3 DNA is TGCGCCAGCAGCTTGGAGGGACTAGCGATTCGCAATGAGCAGTTCTTC. The rearrangement joins TRBV5-1 to TRBJ2-1; 10 nucleotides agree with TRBD2. Germline loops: CDR1 SGHRS, CDR2 YFSETQ. J gave up 6 bases and V 0 bases, and 6 bases lay outside the gene matches. This CDR3 comprises 16 residues. The full variable domain, with the rest looked up from reference TRBV5-1 and TRBJ2-1, is KAGVTQTPRYLIKTRGQQVTLSCSPISGHRSVSWYQQTPGQGLQFLFEYFSETQRNKGNFPGRFSGRQFSNSRSEMNVSTLELGDSALYLCASSLEGLAIRNEQFFGPGTRLTVL.